A selection of T cell receptor beta chains follows, all from one sample in a study of beta chain features in type 1 diabetes. Only in-frame clones appear in the TCRdb table, and some are missing; sequencing was by immunoSEQ multiplex PCR. There are around 690,000 clones in the sample; around 12% occur only once, and 0.095% to 0.15% lies in the top ten. The specimen was naive CD4+ T cells from blood. The receptors derive from a man aged 30 to 45 with type 1 diabetes. Each CDR3 is given with its conserved first and last residue. D genes are given only for firm matches. Clone size is shown for a subset of rows, as once, few, many or a class of expanded clone.

NA	few	TRBV6-5	TRBJ2-5	TGTGCCAGCAGTTTGGCCCTGGACGGAATCCAAGAGACCCAGTACTTC	CASSLALDGIQETQYF
TRBD1	few	TRBV30	TRBJ1-2	TGTGCCTGGGTGCGATTAGGGACAGTGAATGGCTACACCTTC	CAWVRLGTVNGYTF
TRBD1	few	TRBV2	TRBJ1-5	TGTGCCAGCGGGGGGACAGGGGGAAATCAGCCCCAGCATTTT	CASGGTGGNQPQHF
NA	NA	TRBV27	TRBJ1-1	TGTGCCAGCAGGATGAGAGGTGAAGCTTTCTTT	CASRMRGEAFF
NA	few	TRBV10-3	TRBJ2-3	TGTGCCATCAGTGAAAGAGATACGCAGTATTTT	CAISERDTQYF
NA	few	TRBV7-2	TRBJ1-5	TGTGCCAGCAGCTTTCCCGGGATTCAGCCCCAGCATTTT	CASSFPGIQPQHF
NA	few	TRBV28	TRBJ1-2	TGTGCCAGCGGCCCCCCGAGAATTGAGTATGGCTACACCTTC	CASGPPRIEYGYTF
NA	few	TRBV14	TRBJ2-7	TGTGCCAGCAGCCAAGCTGGGAACTACGAGCAGTACTTC	CASSQAGNYEQYF
TRBD1	NA	TRBV28	TRBJ2-3	TGTGCCAGCTCCGGGGACAGGGGTACAGATAGGCAGTATTTT	CASSGDRGTDRQYF
NA	NA	TRBV18	TRBJ2-5	TGTGCCAGCTCACCATCCCAAGGCAGCAGGAAGACCCAGTACTTC	CASSPSQGSRKTQYF
NA	few	TRBV5-1	TRBJ1-4	TGCGCCAGCAGCTCAACGGGGCAAGCCGTTATTGAAAAACTGTTTTTT	CASSSTGQAVIEKLFF
TRBD1	few	TRBV2	TRBJ2-7	TGTGCCAGCTGTGTACAGGGGGCCCGTTACGGGCAGTACTTC	CASCVQGARYGQYF